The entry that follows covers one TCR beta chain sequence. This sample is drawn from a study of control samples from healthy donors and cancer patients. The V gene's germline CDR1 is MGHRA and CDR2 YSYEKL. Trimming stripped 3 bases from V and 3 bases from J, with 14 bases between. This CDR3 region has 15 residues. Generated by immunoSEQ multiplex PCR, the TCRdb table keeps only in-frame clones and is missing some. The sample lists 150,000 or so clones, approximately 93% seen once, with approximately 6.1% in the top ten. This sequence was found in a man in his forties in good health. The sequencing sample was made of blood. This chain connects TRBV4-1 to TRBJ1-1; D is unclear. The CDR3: CASSQWDSGDTEAFF. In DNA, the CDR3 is TGCGCCAGCAGCCAGTGGGATTCCGGGGACACTGAAGCTTTCTTT.